Listed here is a single TCR beta chain. This clone was seen a handful of times. No cognate antigen has been identified for it. No qualities accompany the bases; no much larger clone lies one base away. This sample was taken from a study of T cell changes during pregnancy in multiple sclerosis (dated by TCRdb to between 2018 and 2021). For the study in its entirety: Changes in the T cell repertoire over the course of pregnancy were examined in this study in women with multiple sclerosis.

Unmatched junction bases come to 11, with V trimmed by 3 bases and J by 6 bases. From the cysteine through the phenylalanine, the CDR3 covers 16 amino acids. Of the read, only the CDR3 DNA is kept; its 48 bases are in frame from base 1. Taken from the germline V gene, the CDR1 and CDR2 loops are MDHEN and SYDVKM. Library creation used the immunoSEQ multiplex PCR assay. What TCRdb holds here is the immuneACCESS table cut down to in-frame rearrangements. Part of the clones is not present; checked against another copy, under half of the missing clones reflect an unresolved V gene, and the others are unexplained. A total of 55,000 to 70,000 clones appear in this sample, approximately 90% of them only once. More than 1.5% of the sample is taken by the ten largest.

This sample comprised peripheral blood, obtained after pregnancy. The chain employs TRBV28 and TRBJ2-3, and 8 junction bases match TRBD2. This receptor was taken from a female donor with multiple sclerosis, enrolled in a pregnancy study. The CDR3 corresponds to CASSFPRGGGFDTQYF. The nucleotide sequence is TGTGCCAGCAGTTTCCCCCGGGGCGGGGGGTTTGATACGCAGTATTTT.